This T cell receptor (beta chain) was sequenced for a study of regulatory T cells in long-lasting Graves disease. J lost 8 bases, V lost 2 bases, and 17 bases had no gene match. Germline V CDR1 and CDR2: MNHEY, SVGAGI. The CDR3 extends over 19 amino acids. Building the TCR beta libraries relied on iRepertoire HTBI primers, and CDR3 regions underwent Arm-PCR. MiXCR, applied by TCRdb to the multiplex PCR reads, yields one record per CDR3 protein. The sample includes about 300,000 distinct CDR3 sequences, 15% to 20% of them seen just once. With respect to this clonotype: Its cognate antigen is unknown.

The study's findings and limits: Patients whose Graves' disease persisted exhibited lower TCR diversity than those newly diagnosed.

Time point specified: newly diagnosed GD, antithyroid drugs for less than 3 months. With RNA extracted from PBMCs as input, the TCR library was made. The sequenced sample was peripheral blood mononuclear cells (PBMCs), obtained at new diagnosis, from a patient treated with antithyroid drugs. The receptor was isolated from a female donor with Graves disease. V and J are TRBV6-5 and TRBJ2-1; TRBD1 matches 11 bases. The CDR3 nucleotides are TGTGCCAGCAGTTACGTGGGTTTAGATTTGGGGACAGGGGGTCATGAGCAGTTCTTC. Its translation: CASSYVGLDLGTGGHEQFF.